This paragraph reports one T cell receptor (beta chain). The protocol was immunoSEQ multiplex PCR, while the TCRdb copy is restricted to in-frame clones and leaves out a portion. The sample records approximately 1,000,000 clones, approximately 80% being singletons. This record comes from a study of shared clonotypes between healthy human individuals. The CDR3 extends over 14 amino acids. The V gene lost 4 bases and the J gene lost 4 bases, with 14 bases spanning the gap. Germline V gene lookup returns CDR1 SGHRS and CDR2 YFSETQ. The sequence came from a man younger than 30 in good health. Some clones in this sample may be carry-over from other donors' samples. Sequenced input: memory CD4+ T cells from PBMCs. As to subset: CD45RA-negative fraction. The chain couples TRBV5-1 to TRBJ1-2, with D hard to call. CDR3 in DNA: TGCGCCAGCAGCACCCTCGGCGGTCTCTATGGCTACACCTTC. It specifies CASSTLGGLYGYTF.